Included here is one TCR beta chain sequence, with context. Sequenced by immunoSEQ multiplex PCR; TCRdb stores in-frame clones only, minus some. Counted here are just over 350,000 clones, 92% occurring once; the ten biggest clones make up about 3.8%. This sample is part of a study of Ad26.COV2.S vaccination and SARS-CoV-2 variants. This CDR3 spans 16 amino acids. The germline gives CDR1 SGHAT, CDR2 FQNNGV. V was cut by 2 bases and J by 0 bases, with 14 bases left in between. This sample comprised peripheral blood, obtained after recovery from COVID-19. This rearrangement joins TRBV11-2 to TRBJ2-7; no reliable D call. The receptor was isolated from a human donor who had recovered from COVID-19. CDR3 protein: CASSLFTGSLSYEQYF. The CDR3 DNA sequence: TGTGCCAGCAGCTTATTCACGGGTAGTCTCTCCTACGAGCAGTACTTC.